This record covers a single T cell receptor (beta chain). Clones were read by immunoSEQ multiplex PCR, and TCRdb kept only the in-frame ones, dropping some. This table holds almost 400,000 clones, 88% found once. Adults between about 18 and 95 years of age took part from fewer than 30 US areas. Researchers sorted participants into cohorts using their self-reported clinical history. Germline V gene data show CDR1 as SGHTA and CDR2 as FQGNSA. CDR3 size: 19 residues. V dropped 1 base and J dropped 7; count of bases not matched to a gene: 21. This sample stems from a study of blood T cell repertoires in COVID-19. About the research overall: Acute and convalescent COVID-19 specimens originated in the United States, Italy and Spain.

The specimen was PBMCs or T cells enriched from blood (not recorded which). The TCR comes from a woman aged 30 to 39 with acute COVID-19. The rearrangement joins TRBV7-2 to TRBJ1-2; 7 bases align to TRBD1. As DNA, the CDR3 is TGTGCCAGCAGCTTAGGGTTTAACAGGGGCGAAAAACCCTTGTTTGGCTACACCTTC. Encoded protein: CASSLGFNRGEKPLFGYTF.